These T cell receptor beta chains were read from a single sample in a study of cytomegalovirus exposure and HLA in healthy donors. Data came from immunoSEQ multiplex PCR; TCRdb stores just in-frame clones and leaves some out. Counted here are 120,000 to 150,000 clones, approximately 70% occurring once; the ten biggest clones make up over 1%. Sequenced material: PBMCs. The receptors were gathered from a middle-aged woman in good health and CMV-seronegative. Both conserved end residues are trimmed from each CDR3.

v_call cdr3_aa
TRBV25-1 ASSGPGDSTGELF
TRBV15 ATSRDWTEKETQY
TRBV15 ATSTRQGGYYGYT
TRBV10-2 ASSQTGQYGYT
TRBV18 ASSPALAGGNEQF
TRBV4-3 ASSHRGRTEAF
TRBV5-1 ASSPSGGAAHNEQF
TRBV5-5 ASSLGTSGGTIQETQY
TRBV29-1 SAGGASMVSTEAF
TRBV5-4 ASSLEGTGELF
TRBV27 AMDRVHYGYT
TRBV9 ASSVDRVTEAF
TRBV14 ASSPGGADNEQF
TRBV28 ASSLGFERGGWNTGELF
TRBV5-6 ASSFRGSSGNTIY
TRBV6-1 ASSEREGPSSYNEQF
TRBV7-8 ASSLAGVLNTEAF
TRBV6-5 ASSLGWGGNEKLF
TRBV5-1 ASSLAGSGANVLT
TRBV9 ASSVAWGTGLSGANVLT
TRBV6-5 ASSSQGTGVYGYT
TRBV5-1 ASSLDAFGYT
TRBV7-8 ASSLEVAGGEKLF
TRBV2 ASTDYANTGELF
TRBV7-2 ASSLSRGNTEAF
TRBV10-1 ASSGPPTKRGGYT
TRBV5-1 ASSRGQGINYGYT
TRBV10-3 AIRGVRETQY
TRBV6-1 ASRSQGELNYGYT
TRBV5-4 ASGTSGGKTDTQY
TRBV29-1 SVEENRGGNTEAF
TRBV14 ASRRDRPKEKLF
TRBV6-1 ASRHGGIENEKLF
TRBV7-9 ASSLVPRGGRRPYGYT
TRBV5-6 ASSWSRGYYGYT
TRBV10-3 AISEPGLIYGYT
TRBV7-3 ASSPPGGSSYNEQF
TRBV10-2 ASRGTGGGEQY
TRBV4-1 ASSQIQGGNQPQH
TRBV6-1 ASSEAGGLAGHNEQF
TRBV5-8 ASKGWKTMNTEAF
TRBV7-9 ATWERSQETQY
TRBV6-5 ASSYSYRGATEAF
TRBV11-2 ASSAGQGSSNSPLH
TRBV9 ASSVAGGSPLH
TRBV6-5 ASSYRQRDSPSPLH
TRBV5-1 ASSLPTSGGAEETQY
TRBV29-1 SVEGQRRTGELF
TRBV6-1 ASSERSGMYRNQPQH
TRBV11-1 ASSFGGSSGANVLT
TRBV29-1 SVMTGTGYGYT
TRBV7-6 ASSLGDGGNNEQF
TRBV5-6 ASSLLDGAGSDTQY
TRBV25-1 ASSASRGDQETQY
TRBV18 ASSIRRGSDTEAF
TRBV19 ASSPRGGAHDGYT
TRBV4-1 ASSQDASGVNNEQF